This T cell receptor beta chain originates from a study of PD-1 blockade in mismatch repair-deficient tumors. Findings and limits, study-wide: Tumor-resident clones, often absent from pretreatment blood, expanded after pembrolizumab and then contracted.

V was cut by 1 base and J by 4 bases, with 11 bases left in between. The CDR3 covers 14 residues. Germline assignment: CDR1 GTSNPN and CDR2 SVGIG (reference sequence). This clone appeared a single time. Its cognate antigen is unknown. Mismatch repair deficiency was confirmed in all patients, by PCR or immunohistochemistry. TCRs were sequenced from three patients responding to pembrolizumab. Repertoires were generated with immunoSEQ multiplex PCR, while TCRdb's copy carries only in-frame clones and drops some. This table has tens of thousands of clones, approximately 81% appearing once. This chain uses TRBV30 with TRBJ2-1; D ambiguous. Specimen: peripheral blood, collected 12 weeks after starting pembrolizumab. This TCR was recovered from an adult with mismatch repair-deficient cancer. The CDR3 loop reads CAWSALRAYNEQFF. CDR3 nucleotide sequence: TGTGCCTGGAGTGCCCTTCGGGCTTACAATGAGCAGTTCTTC.